These 9 T cell receptor beta chains share one sample of origin, sequenced in a study of T-cell memory formation after mild COVID-19. One entry per CDR3 protein, called by TCRdb with MiXCR from the 5' RACE reads. The sample carries about 270,000 distinct CDR3 sequences, under 20% recorded once. The sequencing sample was made of PBMCs or a T cell subset sorted from them (not recorded which). The receptor set was obtained from a man between 18 and 35 years old who had mild COVID-19 (a few samples of this study predate the infection). Cell type and time point are not known.

In its sample, this clonotype was seen many times. The V gene is TRBV6-4, the J gene TRBJ2-3, with D perhaps TRBD1 (6 bases). CDR1 and CDR2 (germline): MRHNA, SNTAGT. The CDR3 has 16 amino acids. Trimming cost V 2 bases and J 1 base, with 13 bases left between them. DNA of the CDR3: TGTGCCAGCAGTGACAAAACAGGGAGCGGCACAGATACGCAGTATTTT. It codes for CASSDKTGSGTDTQYF.

This clonotype was detected only a few times. The rearrangement joins TRBV28 to TRBJ2-2; 7 bases align to TRBD1. The length of the CDR3 is 14 residues. J lost 7 bases, V lost 5 bases, and 7 bases had no gene match. The germline V gene encodes CDR1 MDHEN and CDR2 SYDVKM. The CDR3 bases are TGTGCCAGCAGTGTAGGGGGCGGAATCGGGGAGCTGTTTTTT. Amino acid sequence: CASSVGGGIGELFF.

Only a few counts were recorded for this clonotype. V usage is TRBV5-1 and J usage is TRBJ2-2; D not certain. V was cut by 3 bases and J by 3 bases, with 6 bases left in between. The CDR3 sequence is 13 residues long. Looked up from germline, CDR1 is SGHRS and CDR2 is YFSETQ. CDR3 sequence (DNA): TGCGCCAGCAGCTCGATAGACACCGGGGAGCTGTTTTTT. It translates to CASSSIDTGELFF.

This clonotype has a single count. The rearrangement uses TRBV6-2 or TRBV6-3 and TRBJ1-1, with a possible D match to TRBD1 (5 bases). Germline-derived CDR1 and CDR2 are MNHEY and SVGEGT. The CDR3 has 16 residues. Trimming removed 0 bases at V and 3 bases at J, with 14 bases between. The CDR3 sequence is CASSYSSVGVYTEAFF. For the CDR3, the DNA is TGTGCCAGCAGTTACTCATCGGTGGGGGTGTACACTGAAGCTTTCTTT.

This clonotype was detected only a few times. J is TRBJ2-5 and V is TRBV20-1; perhaps TRBD2 as D (5 bases). Germline CDR1 reads DFQATT; CDR2 reads SNEGSKA (reference sequence). Between the trimmed V and J ends, which lost 1 base and 7 bases, there was a span of 16 bases. The CDR3 spans 14 residues. The CDR3 bases are TGCAGTGCTAGAGCAGCGGACGCGCCCGGGACCCAGTACTTC. Its protein is CSARAADAPGTQYF.

The genes are TRBV29-1 and TRBJ1-5, with 8 bases matching TRBD1. This CDR3 has 13 amino acids. Trimming took 1 base from V and 6 from J; bases not matched to a gene: 2. Germline V gene sequence: CDR1 SQVTM, CDR2 ANQGSEA. The CDR3 protein is CSVEAGGGQPQHF. The CDR3, as DNA: TGCAGCGTTGAAGCAGGGGGCGGTCAGCCCCAGCATTTT.

This chain links TRBV28 with TRBJ2-7; no definite D call. V gave up 7 bases and J gave up 2 bases, with 9 bases separating them. Germline V lookup: CDR1 MDHEN, CDR2 SYDVKM. The CDR3 is 12 amino acids. The CDR3 sequence: CASTGRTYEQYF. The DNA for the CDR3 is TGTGCCAGCACAGGCAGAACCTACGAGCAGTACTTC.

The CDR3 protein is CAISLGHLQETQYF. The CDR3 region has the DNA TGTGCCATCAGTTTAGGACACCTCCAAGAGACCCAGTACTTC. The chain employs TRBV10-3 and TRBJ2-5; D may be TRBD1 (5 bases). Between the trimmed V and J ends, which lost 5 bases and 1 base, there was a span of 11 bases. Germline CDR1 is ENHRY and CDR2 is SYGVKD. There are 14 residues in the CDR3.

This clonotype has more than one count but fewer than ten. J is TRBJ1-1 and V is TRBV4-1; D is unresolved. Per germline, CDR1 MGHRA and CDR2 YSYEKL. The V gene lost 2 bases and the J gene lost 4 bases, with 2 bases spanning the gap. The CDR3 sequence is 11 residues long. For the CDR3, the DNA is TGCGCCAGCAGCCAAATCACTGAAGCTTTCTTT. Translating gives CASSQITEAFF.